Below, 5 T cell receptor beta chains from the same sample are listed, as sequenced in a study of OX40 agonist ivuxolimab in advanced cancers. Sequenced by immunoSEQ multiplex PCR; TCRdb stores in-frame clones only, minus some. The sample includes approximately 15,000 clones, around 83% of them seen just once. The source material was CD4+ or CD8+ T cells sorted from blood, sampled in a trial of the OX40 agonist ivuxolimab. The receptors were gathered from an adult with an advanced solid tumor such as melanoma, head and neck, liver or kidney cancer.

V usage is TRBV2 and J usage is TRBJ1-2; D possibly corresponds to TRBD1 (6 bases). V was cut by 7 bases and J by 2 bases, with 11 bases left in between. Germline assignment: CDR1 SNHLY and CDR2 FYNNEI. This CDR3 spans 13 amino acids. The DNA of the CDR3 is TGTGCCAGCATCGGACAGCAGAACTATGGCTACACCTTC. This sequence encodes CASIGQQNYGYTF.

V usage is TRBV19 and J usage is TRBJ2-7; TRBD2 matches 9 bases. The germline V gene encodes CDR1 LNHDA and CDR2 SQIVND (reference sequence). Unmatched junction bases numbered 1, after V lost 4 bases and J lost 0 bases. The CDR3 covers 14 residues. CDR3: CASSSGRDSYEQYF. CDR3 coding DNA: TGTGCCAGTAGTAGCGGGAGGGACTCCTACGAGCAGTACTTC.

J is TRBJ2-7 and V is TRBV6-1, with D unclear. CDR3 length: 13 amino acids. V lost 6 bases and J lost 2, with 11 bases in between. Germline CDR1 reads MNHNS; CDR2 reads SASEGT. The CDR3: CASRVKPPYEQYF. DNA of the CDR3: TGTGCCAGCAGGGTGAAGCCGCCCTACGAGCAGTACTTC.

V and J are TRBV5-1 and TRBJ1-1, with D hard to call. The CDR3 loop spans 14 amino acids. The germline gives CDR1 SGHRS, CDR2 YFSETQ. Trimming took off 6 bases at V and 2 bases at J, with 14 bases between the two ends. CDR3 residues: CASTPGSYNTEAFF. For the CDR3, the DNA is TGCGCCAGCACCCCGGGATCTTATAACACTGAAGCTTTCTTT.

DNA for the CDR3: TGTGCCAGCAGCGAGGGGGTAGCGGGCTACACCTTC. Translating it yields CASSEGVAGYTF. The chain employs TRBV7-8 and TRBJ1-2; perhaps TRBD1 as D (6 bases). CDR1 and CDR2 (germline): SGHVS, FQNEAQ. This CDR3 has 12 residues. V was cut by 5 bases and J by 8 bases, with 12 bases left in between.